This record looks at one T cell receptor (beta chain) sequence and its context. Its antigen is undetermined. Produced via immunoSEQ multiplex PCR; TCRdb's table is partial and in-frame only. The sample consists of 84,000 or so clones, over 85% of them appearing once. The sample comes from a study of identifying expanded T cells in peripheral blood. Study findings and constraints: Technical replicates showed about 1.1 changed clones; two weeks 15 to 20; four weeks 19. Across healthy donors, higher total template counts meant significantly greater roughly 2-week count variance.

This CDR3 region has 15 residues. The V gene lost 0 bases and the J gene lost 8 bases, with 17 bases spanning the gap. Germline V gene sequence: CDR1 SGHRS, CDR2 YFSETQ. No infections or other immune events were documented during collection. Sequencing input: blood. The chain couples TRBV5-1 to TRBJ1-2, with a tentative D call TRBD1 (5 bases). The receptor was derived from a person aged 18-69 years in good health. The CDR3 region is CASSLGFQGSGGYTF. For the CDR3, the DNA is TGCGCCAGCAGCTTGGGCTTCCAGGGATCGGGGGGCTACACCTTC. Complete variable domain (other parts from reference TRBV5-1 and TRBJ1-2): KAGVTQTPRYLIKTRGQQVTLSCSPISGHRSVSWYQQTPGQGLQFLFEYFSETQRNKGNFPGRFSGRQFSNSRSEMNVSTLELGDSALYLCASSLGFQGSGGYTFGSGTRLTVV.